This passage covers 22 T cell receptor beta chains from one sample sequenced in a study of response to subunit inactivated influenza vaccine. MiXCR was run by TCRdb on the RT-PCR reads, yielding one entry per CDR3 protein. This table holds 650,000 to 800,000 distinct CDR3 sequences, 11% to 15% found once. Sequencing used PBMCs from blood, obtained approximately 15 days before vaccination. The receptors stem from a man between 50 and 59 years old who received an inactivated influenza vaccine.

In this sample, this clonotype turned up a few times. J is TRBJ2-2 and V is TRBV28, with D possibly TRBD1 on 6 matching bases. Germline assignment: CDR1 MDHEN and CDR2 SYDVKM. V gave up 8 bases and J gave up 1 base, with 8 bases separating them. CDR3 length: 13 amino acids. The CDR3 DNA follows: TGTGCCAGCCCGGACAGGAACACCGGGGAGCTGTTTTTT. It translates to CASPDRNTGELFF.

The V gene is TRBV12-3 or TRBV12-4, the J gene TRBJ2-5; no clear D gene. This CDR3 is built from 12 residues. The V and J ends lost 5 bases and 7 bases respectively, with 11 bases between them. As DNA, the CDR3 is TGTGCCAGCAGTCTCCACGAGATGACCCAGTACTTC. It codes for CASSLHEMTQYF.

This clonotype appeared a few times. The chain couples TRBV15 to TRBJ2-1; 12 nucleotides agree with TRBD2. CDR3 size: 15 residues. V lost 5 bases to trimming and J lost 6 bases; unmatched junction nucleotides: 5. Per the germline V gene, CDR1 is LNHNV and CDR2 is YYDKDF (reference sequence). The CDR3 is CATSGGLAGINEQFF. The CDR3, as DNA: TGTGCCACCAGCGGCGGACTAGCGGGGATCAATGAGCAGTTCTTC.

The chain carries TRBV20-1 and TRBJ2-7, with 10 positions matching TRBD2. Trimming removed 5 bases from V and 0 bases from J; junction bases left unmatched: 7. The germline CDR1 and CDR2 sequences are DFQATT and SNEGSKA (reference sequence). The CDR3 spans 15 residues. The CDR3 bases are TGCAGTGCTGAAGCGGGAGGGATCAGCTCCTACGAGCAGTACTTC. Translating gives CSAEAGGISSYEQYF.

This clonotype was seen at least ten times. The chain links TRBV3-1 to TRBJ2-5; D is possibly TRBD1 or TRBD2 (6 bases each). The ends were cut back, 4 bases at V and 6 bases at J, with 9 bases in the middle. Germline V lookup: CDR1 LGHDT, CDR2 YNNKEL (reference sequence). This CDR3 contains 12 residues. CDR3 amino acids: CASSRGAQTQYF. The DNA for the CDR3 is TGTGCCAGCAGCCGGGGGGCGCAGACCCAGTACTTC.

This clonotype was seen a handful of times. The V gene is TRBV4-3, the J gene TRBJ2-7; D uncertain. The length of the CDR3 is 14 residues. V was trimmed by 0 bases and J by 3 bases, leaving 9 bases between them. The V gene's germline CDR1 is LGHNA and CDR2 YSLEER. Written as DNA, the CDR3 is TGCGCCAGCAGCCAAGAGCCCGGCAGCTACGAGCAGTACTTC. As protein: CASSQEPGSYEQYF.

About this clonotype itself: A read error may account for a junction end that differs from germline. V gene TRBV7-2 combines with J gene TRBJ2-7; D possibly corresponds to TRBD2 (5 bases). The CDR3 sequence is 14 residues long. The germline CDR1 and CDR2 sequences are SGHTA and FQGNSA. CDR3 nucleotide sequence: TGTGCCAGCAGCCGAATGGCCACTAGTGACGATCAGTACTTC. Its protein is CASSRMATSDDQYF.

This clonotype was detected many times. The rearrangement uses TRBV12-3 or TRBV12-4 and TRBJ2-1; 12 nucleotides line up with TRBD1. The CDR3 loop spans 14 amino acids. The V segment lost 2 bases and the J segment 10 bases; nucleotides outside the gene matches: 3. The CDR3 reads CASSLRDRGREQFF. The CDR3 nucleotides read TGTGCCAGCAGTTTAAGGGACAGGGGGCGCGAGCAGTTCTTC.

A few counts support this clonotype. The V and J genes are TRBV5-5 and TRBJ1-1, with TRBD1 identical over 7 bases. Germline V gene data show CDR1 as SGHKS and CDR2 as YYEKEE (reference sequence). The CDR3 sequence is 15 residues long. Trimming at V came to 2 bases and at J to 2 bases, leaving 6 bases not matched to a gene. For the CDR3, the DNA is TGTGCCAGCAGCTTCAGGGGGTCTGAAAACACTGAAGCTTTCTTT. Amino acids: CASSFRGSENTEAFF.

This clonotype was detected only a few times. The chain couples TRBV12-3 or TRBV12-4 to TRBJ2-5; D tentatively reads TRBD1 or TRBD2 (6 bases each). The CDR3 contains 12 residues. The V gene lost 6 bases and the J gene lost 5 bases, with 10 bases spanning the gap. DNA of the CDR3: TGTGCCAGCAGGGGGGGCATCGAGACCCAGTACTTC. Amino acids: CASRGGIETQYF.

CDR3 amino acids: CASSAEVSPPQPQHF. As DNA, the CDR3 is TGTGCCAGCAGTGCCGAGGTTTCGCCACCTCAGCCCCAGCATTTT. This sequence joins TRBV6-1 and TRBJ1-5, with D hard to call. The CDR3 is made up of 15 amino acids. Deletions cut 4 bases from V and 6 bases from J, with 16 bases between. Per the germline V gene, CDR1 is MNHNS and CDR2 is SASEGT.

This clonotype was detected a few times. The chain employs TRBV7-2 and TRBJ2-3; 9 bases match TRBD2. The V segment lost 2 bases and the J segment 4 bases; nucleotides outside the gene matches: 4. CDR1 is SGHTA, CDR2 FQGNSA, per germline. The CDR3 spans 15 residues. This chain's CDR3 is CASSLLAGIADTQYF. CDR3 in DNA: TGTGCCAGCAGCTTACTAGCGGGAATCGCAGATACGCAGTATTTT.

This clonotype was detected a few times. V and J are TRBV28 and TRBJ2-7; no clear D. Germline V CDR1 and CDR2: MDHEN, SYDVKM. The CDR3 sequence is 16 residues long. Trimming pared 2 bases from V and 4 bases from J, leaving 18 bases between. The CDR3 DNA is TGTGCCAGCAGTTTACAGTCATCCTCCCGTGGGTACGAGCAGTACTTC. This codes for CASSLQSSSRGYEQYF.

The sample holds a few counts of this clonotype. This chain uses TRBV20-1 with TRBJ2-3; D ambiguous. The CDR3 is 12 amino acids. The germline V and J ends were trimmed by 5 bases and 7 bases, with 13 bases remaining between them. Germline V gene lookup returns CDR1 DFQATT and CDR2 SNEGSKA (reference sequence). CDR3 sequence reads: CSARHDLYTQYF. The DNA of the CDR3 is TGCAGTGCTCGACACGACCTTTATACGCAGTATTTT.

The rearrangement links TRBV20-1 to TRBJ2-3; the D gene is possibly TRBD1 (5 bases). V was trimmed by 6 bases and J by 6 bases, leaving 19 bases between them. The CDR3 has 14 residues. Germline CDR1 and CDR2: DFQATT and SNEGSKA (reference sequence). CDR3 region: CSANPAGYGDTQYF. CDR3 DNA: TGCAGTGCGAACCCGGCAGGGTATGGTGATACGCAGTATTTT.

This rearrangement joins TRBV7-2 to TRBJ2-3; TRBD2 aligns across 12 bases. Trimming removed 0 bases from V and 5 bases from J; junction bases left unmatched: 6. CDR1 and CDR2 from the germline V gene are SGHTA and FQGNSA. The CDR3 covers 17 residues. CDR3 in amino acids: CASSLALAGGKGDTQYF. In DNA, the CDR3 is TGTGCCAGCAGCTTAGCCCTAGCGGGAGGGAAGGGAGATACGCAGTATTTT.

In this sample, this clonotype turned up many times. The chain uses TRBV18 and TRBJ1-1; D remains ambiguous. Germline V gene data show CDR1 as KGHSH and CDR2 as LQKENI. There are 13 residues in the CDR3. V lost 2 bases and J 7 bases, leaving 11 bases between the germline ends. The CDR3 DNA reads TGTGCCAGCTCACCAAAAATCGGAGGTGAAGCTTTCTTT. This codes for CASSPKIGGEAFF.

J is TRBJ2-6 and V is TRBV3-1, with D uncertain. The CDR3 totals 15 residues. The V end was cut by 2 bases, the J end by 0 bases, with 5 bases between. The germline V gene encodes CDR1 LGHDT and CDR2 YNNKEL (reference sequence). In DNA form, the CDR3 reads TGTGCCAGCAGCCAAACGAACTCTGGGGCCAACGTCCTGACTTTC. Residues: CASSQTNSGANVLTF.

This clonotype occurred many times. The chain carries TRBV7-8 and TRBJ1-1; D gene unclear. Germline CDR1 SGHVS, CDR2 FQNEAQ. Trimming took off 1 base at V and 5 bases at J, with 8 bases between the two ends. The CDR3 consists of 13 residues. CDR3 loop: CASSLEMGTEAFF. CDR3 DNA sequence: TGTGCCAGCAGCTTAGAGATGGGGACTGAAGCTTTCTTT. The full variable domain, its missing parts supplied by reference TRBV7-8 and TRBJ1-1, is GAGVSQSPRYKVAKRGQDVALRCDPISGHVSLFWYQQALGQGPEFLTYFQNEAQLDKSGLPSDRFFAERPEGSVSTLKIQRTQQEDSAVYLCASSLEMGTEAFFGQGTRLTVV.

The chain uses TRBV20-1 and TRBJ2-7, with 10 bases aligning to TRBD2. Germline-derived CDR1 and CDR2 are DFQATT and SNEGSKA (reference sequence). V shed 6 bases, J shed 1 base, and the junction held 3 bases outside the gene matches. CDR3 length: 13 residues. CDR3 DNA sequence: TGCAGTGCGGTAGCGGGGGGATCCTACGAGCAGTACTTC. The encoded protein is CSAVAGGSYEQYF.

This clonotype appeared many times. Here the CDR3 DNA reads TGTGCCAGCAGCTCCGAGGTGGCAGGCGCATTCTATGGCTACACCTTC. Its protein product is CASSSEVAGAFYGYTF. The chain uses TRBV12-3 or TRBV12-4 and TRBJ1-2; no reliable D call. V dropped 6 bases and J dropped 4 bases, with 21 bases sitting between them. There are 16 residues in the CDR3.

This clonotype was observed a few times. This chain links TRBV29-1 with TRBJ2-3, with D perhaps assigned TRBD1 or TRBD2 (6 bases each). This CDR3 spans 14 amino acids. Trimming pared 3 bases from V and 1 base from J, leaving 11 bases between. Germline CDR1 reads SQVTM; CDR2 reads ANQGSEA. The CDR3 sequence: CSVEEGVGTDTQYF. CDR3 nucleotides: TGCAGCGTTGAGGAGGGGGTAGGCACAGATACGCAGTATTTT.